This record covers a single T cell receptor beta chain. Its antigen is undetermined. The entry originates in a study of a mutant IDH1 vaccine in newly diagnosed glioma. Study-level information: It was radiotherapy, temozolomide, or both that patients received previously, with most receiving both.

Stated time point: week 5, during vaccination. Doses comprised 300 ug of mutant IDH1 20-mer peptide each, plus topical imiquimod. The method was immunoSEQ multiplex PCR; TCRdb's version includes in-frame clones alone and lacks a portion of them. The sample includes around 36,000 clones, approximately 93% of them seen just once. The CDR3 runs 17 residues. The J segment lost 3 bases and the V segment lost 4 bases, leaving 8 bases of the junction unmatched. Germline lookup yields CDR1 KGHSH and CDR2 LQKENI. This clonotype originated in a man between 45 and 60 years old with glioma. The material sequenced was PBMCs, taken from a glioma patient whose treatment included an IDH1 peptide vaccine. The chain recombines TRBV18 with TRBJ2-6, with 8 bases that match TRBD1. The CDR3 loop is CASSLTLRGLGANVLTF. Written as DNA, the CDR3 is TGTGCCAGCTCACTGACCCTCAGGGGGCTTGGGGCCAACGTCCTGACTTTC.